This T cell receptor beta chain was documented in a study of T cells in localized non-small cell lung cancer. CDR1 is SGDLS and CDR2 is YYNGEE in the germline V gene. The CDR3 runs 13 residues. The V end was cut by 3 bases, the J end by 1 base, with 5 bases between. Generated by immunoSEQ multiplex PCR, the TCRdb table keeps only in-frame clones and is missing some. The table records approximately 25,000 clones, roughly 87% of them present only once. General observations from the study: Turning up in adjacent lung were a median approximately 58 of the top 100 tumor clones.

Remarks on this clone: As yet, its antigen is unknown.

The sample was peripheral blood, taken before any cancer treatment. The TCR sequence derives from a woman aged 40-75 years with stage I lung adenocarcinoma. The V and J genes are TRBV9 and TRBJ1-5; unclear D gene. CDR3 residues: CASSATSNQPQHF. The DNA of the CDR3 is TGTGCCAGCAGCGCGACCAGCAATCAGCCCCAGCATTTT.